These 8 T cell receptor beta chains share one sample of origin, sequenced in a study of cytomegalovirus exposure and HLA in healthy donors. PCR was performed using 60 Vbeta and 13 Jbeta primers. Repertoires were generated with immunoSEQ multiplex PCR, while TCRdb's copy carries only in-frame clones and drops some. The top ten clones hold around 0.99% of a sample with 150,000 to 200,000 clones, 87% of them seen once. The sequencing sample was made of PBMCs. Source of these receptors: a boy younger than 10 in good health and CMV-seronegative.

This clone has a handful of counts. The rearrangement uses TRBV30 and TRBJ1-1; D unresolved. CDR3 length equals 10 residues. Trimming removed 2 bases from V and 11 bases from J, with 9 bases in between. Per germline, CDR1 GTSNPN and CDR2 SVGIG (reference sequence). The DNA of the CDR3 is TGTGCCTGGAGTCACACTAGGGCTTTCTTT. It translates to CAWSHTRAFF.

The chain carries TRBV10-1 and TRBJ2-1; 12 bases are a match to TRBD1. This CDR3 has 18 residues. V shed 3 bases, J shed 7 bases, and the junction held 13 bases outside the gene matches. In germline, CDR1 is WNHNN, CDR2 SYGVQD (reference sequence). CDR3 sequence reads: CASSDAPGTGGDWNEQFF. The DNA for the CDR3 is TGCGCCAGCAGTGATGCCCCAGGGACAGGGGGCGATTGGAATGAGCAGTTCTTC.

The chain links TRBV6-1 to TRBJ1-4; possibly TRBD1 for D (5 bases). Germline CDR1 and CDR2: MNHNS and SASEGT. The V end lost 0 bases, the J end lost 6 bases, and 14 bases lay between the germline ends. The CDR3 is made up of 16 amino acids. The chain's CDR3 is CASSEAWGGNDEKLFF. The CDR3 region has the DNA TGTGCCAGCAGTGAAGCCTGGGGGGGGAACGATGAAAAACTGTTTTTT.

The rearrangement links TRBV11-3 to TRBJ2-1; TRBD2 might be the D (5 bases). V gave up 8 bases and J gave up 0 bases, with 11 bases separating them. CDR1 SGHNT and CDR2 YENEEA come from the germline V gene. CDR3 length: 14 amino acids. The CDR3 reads CASGPEGSYNEQFF. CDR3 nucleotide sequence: TGTGCCAGCGGCCCTGAGGGCTCCTACAATGAGCAGTTCTTC.

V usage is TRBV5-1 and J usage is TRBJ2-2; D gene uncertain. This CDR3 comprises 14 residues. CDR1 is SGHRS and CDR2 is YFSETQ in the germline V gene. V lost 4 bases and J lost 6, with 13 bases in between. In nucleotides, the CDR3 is TGCGCCAGCAGCATGCTAGGTACGGCCGGGGAGCTGTTTTTT. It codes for CASSMLGTAGELFF.

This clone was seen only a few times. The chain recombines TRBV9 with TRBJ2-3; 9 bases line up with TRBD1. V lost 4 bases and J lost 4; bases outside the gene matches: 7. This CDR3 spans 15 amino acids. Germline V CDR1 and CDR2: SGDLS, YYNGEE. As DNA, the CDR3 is TGTGCCAGCAGCCCCAGGGACAGGGAGGCAGATACGCAGTATTTT. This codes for CASSPRDREADTQYF.

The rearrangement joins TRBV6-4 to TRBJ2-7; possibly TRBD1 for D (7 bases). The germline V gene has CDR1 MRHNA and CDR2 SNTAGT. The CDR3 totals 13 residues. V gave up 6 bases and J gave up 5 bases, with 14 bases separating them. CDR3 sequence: CASSGIRGDEQYF. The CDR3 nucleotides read TGTGCCAGCAGCGGGATCAGGGGGGACGAGCAGTACTTC.

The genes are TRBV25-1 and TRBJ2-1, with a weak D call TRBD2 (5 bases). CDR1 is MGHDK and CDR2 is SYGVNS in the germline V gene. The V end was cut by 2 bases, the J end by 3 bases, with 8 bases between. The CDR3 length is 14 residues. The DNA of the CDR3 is TGTGCCAGCAGTGAACCGGGGTTCTACAATGAGCAGTTCTTC. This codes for CASSEPGFYNEQFF.